At least ten counts were recorded for the clone carrying this TCR beta chain. The data are from a study of T cells in Graves' hyperthyroidism and ophthalmopathy. There were TCR beta CDR3 regions amplified from RNA transcripts. When the TCR CDR3 underwent first-round RT-PCR, the HTBI primer set was used. MiXCR, applied by TCRdb to the multiplex PCR reads, yields one record per CDR3 protein. The top ten clones hold 15% to 20% of a sample with some 500,000 distinct CDR3 sequences, approximately 15% of them seen once. No progression to ophthalmopathy during 18 months of follow-up defined stable disease. Lactation, pregnancy, other autoimmune disease or uncontrolled infection excluded patients. This TCR was sampled from a woman younger than 35 with Graves' hyperthyroidism. Sequencing was performed on blood.

The CDR3 region has the DNA TGTGCCAGTAGGGACAGGGGAGATCTGAACACTGAAGCTTTCTTT. This translates into CASRDRGDLNTEAFF. V and J are TRBV19 and TRBJ1-1; 9 nucleotides agree with TRBD1. The CDR3 consists of 15 residues. The V gene's germline CDR1 is LNHDA and CDR2 SQIVND (reference sequence). The V segment lost 6 bases and the J segment 0 bases; nucleotides outside the gene matches: 5. Full variable domain (rest looked up from reference TRBV19 and TRBJ1-1): DGGITQSPKYLFRKEGQNVTLSCEQNLNHDAMYWYRQDPGQGLRLIYYSQIVNDFQKGDIAEGYSVSREKKESFPLTVTSAQKNPTAFYLCASRDRGDLNTEAFFGQGTRLTVV.